The 17 T cell receptor beta chains below all came from one sample that was sequenced in a study of control samples from healthy donors and cancer patients. Only in-frame clones appear in the TCRdb table, and some are missing; sequencing was by immunoSEQ multiplex PCR. The repertoire holds more than 120,000 clones, approximately 91% seen once, with 3.2% in the top ten. The sample comprised blood. All receptors derive from a man in his thirties or forties in good health.

The gene calls are TRBV19 and TRBJ2-3; D remains ambiguous. The CDR3 runs to 14 residues. V was cut by 0 bases and J by 2 bases, with 6 bases left in between. From germline, CDR1 is LNHDA and CDR2 SQIVND (reference sequence). The CDR3 reads CASSIDRTTDTQYF. The CDR3 DNA reads as TGTGCCAGTAGTATAGACAGGACCACAGATACGCAGTATTTT.

This chain connects TRBV13 to TRBJ2-7, with 8 bases aligning to TRBD2. J lost 0 bases, V lost 3 bases, and 4 bases had no gene match. Germline assignment: CDR1 PRHDT and CDR2 FYEKMQ (reference sequence). The CDR3 consists of 15 residues. The CDR3 here is CASSFSGGSSYEQYF. CDR3 DNA sequence: TGTGCCAGCAGCTTCTCGGGGGGGAGCTCCTACGAGCAGTACTTC.

The rearrangement uses TRBV4-2 and TRBJ2-2; a possible D gene is TRBD2 (5 bases). V was trimmed by 0 bases and J by 2 bases, leaving 13 bases between them. CDR1 LGHNA and CDR2 YNFKEQ come from the germline V gene. The CDR3 is made up of 17 amino acids. CDR3 loop: CASSQERPSYNTGELFF. CDR3 bases: TGTGCCAGCAGCCAAGAACGTCCTAGCTATAACACCGGGGAGCTGTTTTTT.

This clone was counted only a few times. The rearrangement joins TRBV6-2 or TRBV6-3 to TRBJ2-7; 7 nucleotides line up with TRBD1. This CDR3 comprises 15 residues. Per the germline V gene, CDR1 is MNHEY and CDR2 is SVGEGT. The V and J ends lost 3 bases and 0 bases, in that order; junction bases with no gene match: 5. Here the CDR3 DNA reads TGTGCCAGCAGTTATAGGACAGGCGTCTCCTACGAGCAGTACTTC. Its translation is CASSYRTGVSYEQYF.

On this clone itself: This specimen includes other DNA sequences encoding the same CDR3. The V call is TRBV7-2, the J call TRBJ2-7; D gene ambiguous. V gave up 5 bases and J gave up 0 bases, with 5 bases separating them. Per germline, CDR1 SGHTA and CDR2 FQGNSA. This CDR3 comprises 12 residues. The CDR3 nucleotides are TGTGCCAGCAGCCTTAGCTCCTACGAGCAGTACTTC. Its translation is CASSLSSYEQYF.

The chain combines TRBV19 with TRBJ2-1; the D gene is possibly TRBD2 (5 bases). Between the trimmed V and J ends, which lost 4 bases and 2 bases, there was a span of 9 bases. The CDR3 consists of 14 residues. Germline loops: CDR1 LNHDA, CDR2 SQIVND (reference sequence). DNA of the CDR3: TGTGCCAGTAGTACTCGGGGAGCCTACAATGAGCAGTTCTTC. Its protein product is CASSTRGAYNEQFF.

Concerning this clone: The same CDR3 is also encoded by other DNA sequences in this sample. The chain combines TRBV12-5 with TRBJ2-1, with 7 bases that match TRBD2. This CDR3 has 13 amino acids. Germline trimming cut 5 bases from V and 6 bases from J; bases unmatched to any gene: 4. Germline CDR1 is LGHNT and CDR2 is FRNRAP. CDR3 DNA sequence: TGTGCTAGTGGTCACGGACTAGTCAATGAGCAGTTCTTC. Its protein product is CASGHGLVNEQFF.

The chain is built from TRBV27 and TRBJ1-4; D might be TRBD1 (6 bases). Trimming removed 4 bases at V and 0 bases at J, with 21 bases between. CDR1 is MNHEY and CDR2 is SMNVEV in the germline V gene (reference sequence). This CDR3 is 19 amino acids long. CDR3 region: CASSSNPPGQGATNEKLFF. The CDR3 nucleotides are TGTGCCAGCAGTTCAAACCCCCCGGGACAAGGGGCAACTAATGAAAAACTGTTTTTT.

This rearrangement joins TRBV9 to TRBJ2-1; the match to TRBD2 covers 7 bases. The germline CDR1 and CDR2 sequences are SGDLS and YYNGEE. The CDR3 runs to 15 residues. Trimming removed 4 bases from V and 7 bases from J; junction bases left unmatched: 11. In DNA, the CDR3 is TGTGCCAGCAGCCTAGGGCCGGGAGGAGGGAATGAGCAGTTCTTC. Protein: CASSLGPGGGNEQFF. Full variable domain (missing parts from reference TRBV9 and TRBJ2-1): DSGVTQTPKHLITATGQRVTLRCSPRSGDLSVYWYQQSLDQGLQFLIQYYNGEERAKGNILERFSAQQFPDLHSELNLSSLELGDSALYFCASSLGPGGGNEQFFGPGTRLTVL.

The chain links TRBV24-1 to TRBJ1-1; 7 nucleotides match TRBD1. CDR3 length: 14 amino acids. With 6 bases clipped from V and 1 base from J, the junction kept 4 bases outside the gene matches. Germline lookup yields CDR1 KGHDR and CDR2 SFDVKD. CDR3 residues: CATSQTGSNTEAFF. The CDR3 nucleotides read TGTGCCACCAGTCAGACAGGGTCGAACACTGAAGCTTTCTTT.

V is TRBV6-1 and J is TRBJ2-7, with D possibly TRBD2 on 6 matching bases. V was clipped by 4 bases and J by 3 bases, with 19 bases between them. Germline-derived CDR1 and CDR2 are MNHNS and SASEGT. The CDR3 runs 16 residues. The CDR3 bases are TGTGCCAGCAGTGTATTGTCCGGGGGTGAGGTCTACGAGCAGTACTTC. Protein product: CASSVLSGGEVYEQYF.

This clone was seen a handful of times. This chain links TRBV5-4 with TRBJ1-1; no definite D call. The CDR3 has 13 amino acids. Trimming removed 0 bases from V and 4 bases from J, with 7 bases in between. CDR1 SGHNT and CDR2 YYREEE come from the germline V gene (reference sequence). CDR3 bases: TGTGCCAGCAGCTTGGTGCCATTCACTGAAGCTTTCTTT. This translates into CASSLVPFTEAFF.

This chain links TRBV4-1 with TRBJ2-1; TRBD1 agrees at 7 bases. This CDR3 contains 16 residues. V lost 1 base, J lost 3 bases, and 6 bases stayed unmatched. CDR1 and CDR2 from the germline V gene are MGHRA and YSYEKL. The CDR3 sequence: CASSQGEQGYYNEQFF. The CDR3, as DNA: TGCGCCAGCAGCCAAGGGGAACAGGGGTACTACAATGAGCAGTTCTTC.

The chain joins TRBV5-4 to TRBJ2-7, with D maybe TRBD1 (6 bases). There are 15 residues in the CDR3. The V end lost 0 bases, the J end lost 3 bases, and 13 bases lay between the germline ends. Germline V gene data show CDR1 as SGHNT and CDR2 as YYREEE (reference sequence). CDR3 bases: TGTGCCAGCAGCTTGGGAGGGGGTGGGTTCTACGAGCAGTACTTC. It translates to CASSLGGGGFYEQYF.

This chain joins TRBV5-6 and TRBJ1-2; D not certain. V lost 5 bases to trimming and J lost 4 bases, with 15 bases between them. This CDR3 comprises 14 residues. The germline V gene encodes CDR1 SGHDT and CDR2 YYEEEE. The CDR3 reads CASRPEITLYGYTF. The CDR3 nucleotides are TGTGCCAGCAGACCTGAAATTACCCTCTATGGCTACACCTTC.

This clone is a singleton in its sample. This rearrangement joins TRBV7-8 to TRBJ1-3; D uncertain. V lost 1 base and J lost 8, with 6 bases in between. The CDR3 spans 12 residues. Germline V gives CDR1 SGHVS, CDR2 FQNEAQ. CDR3 amino acids: CASSLVGDTIYF. The CDR3 region has the DNA TGTGCCAGCAGCTTAGTTGGGGACACCATATATTTT.

The chain is built from TRBV6-5 and TRBJ1-6, with D perhaps matching TRBD1 (5 bases). This CDR3 is 15 amino acids long. V gave up 2 bases and J gave up 9 bases, with 14 bases separating them. Germline CDR1 is MNHEY and CDR2 is SVGAGI. The CDR3 protein is CASSYLGAPGSPLHF. In DNA, the CDR3 is TGTGCCAGCAGTTACCTCGGGGCACCCGGTTCACCCCTCCACTTT.